A selection of T cell receptor beta chains follows, all from one sample in a study of T cells after posttransplantation cyclophosphamide. Sequencing used immunoSEQ multiplex PCR; TCRdb keeps in-frame clones, though not all of them. Sampling found 40,000 to 45,000 clones, none seen once. The specimen sequenced was PBMCs. Receptor source: a man between 35 and 55 years old in good health, CMV-negative, and a related stem cell transplant donor. Both conserved end residues are part of each CDR3. D genes are given only for firm matches. Expanded clones are given a class, and other clones once, few, many or no size at all.

cdr3_aa: CASSASTDTQYF; cdr3_nt: TGTGCCAGCAGTGCTAGCACAGATACGCAGTATTTT; d_call: NA; v_call: TRBV6-1; j_call: TRBJ2-3; clone_size: few
cdr3_aa: CASRNYPGQGAYEQYF; cdr3_nt: TGTGCCAGCAGAAATTATCCGGGACAGGGGGCCTACGAGCAGTACTTC; d_call: TRBD1; v_call: TRBV28; j_call: TRBJ2-7; clone_size: many
cdr3_aa: CASRHQGTLNGYTF; cdr3_nt: TGTGCCAGCAGGCACCAGGGTACCCTTAACGGCTACACCTTC; d_call: NA; v_call: TRBV5-6; j_call: TRBJ1-2; clone_size: many
cdr3_aa: CASSSPQYGYTF; cdr3_nt: TGTGCCAGTAGTTCCCCCCAATATGGCTACACCTTC; d_call: NA; v_call: TRBV19; j_call: TRBJ1-2; clone_size: many
cdr3_aa: CASRVLDTGYTF; cdr3_nt: TGTGCCAGCAGAGTACTGGACACTGGCTACACCTTC; d_call: NA; v_call: TRBV2; j_call: TRBJ1-2; clone_size: many
cdr3_aa: CAWSAQGGTEAFF; cdr3_nt: TGTGCCTGGAGTGCCCAGGGAGGCACTGAAGCTTTCTTT; d_call: NA; v_call: TRBV30; j_call: TRBJ1-1; clone_size: many
cdr3_aa: CASSKNRGSSYNSPLHF; cdr3_nt: TGTGCCAGCAGCAAGAACAGGGGCAGCTCCTATAATTCACCCCTCCACTTT; d_call: TRBD1; v_call: TRBV5-5; j_call: TRBJ1-6; clone_size: many
cdr3_aa: CASNPTGRNYEQYF; cdr3_nt: TGTGCCAGTAACCCGACAGGGAGAAACTACGAGCAGTACTTC; d_call: TRBD1; v_call: TRBV19; j_call: TRBJ2-7; clone_size: many
cdr3_aa: CASSGDSRNEQFF; cdr3_nt: TGTGCCAGCAGTGGGGACTCACGCAATGAGCAGTTCTTC; d_call: NA; v_call: TRBV2; j_call: TRBJ2-1; clone_size: many
cdr3_aa: CASSMRGGAGYNEQFF; cdr3_nt: TGTGCCAGTAGTATGAGAGGCGGGGCCGGTTACAATGAGCAGTTCTTC; d_call: NA; v_call: TRBV19; j_call: TRBJ2-1; clone_size: many
cdr3_aa: CASSAESYEQYF; cdr3_nt: TGTGCCAGCAGCGCCGAGTCCTACGAGCAGTACTTC; d_call: NA; v_call: TRBV7-9; j_call: TRBJ2-7; clone_size: many
cdr3_aa: CASSTSVGAPNQPQHF; cdr3_nt: TGTGCCAGTAGTACCAGCGTGGGGGCTCCCAATCAGCCCCAGCATTTT; d_call: NA; v_call: TRBV19; j_call: TRBJ1-5; clone_size: many
cdr3_aa: CASSFLFLRALNTEAFF; cdr3_nt: TGTGCCAGCAGCTTTCTCTTCTTGCGGGCCCTGAACACTGAAGCTTTCTTT; d_call: NA; v_call: TRBV12-1; j_call: TRBJ1-1; clone_size: few
cdr3_aa: CASSFGTGGNQPQHF; cdr3_nt: TGTGCCAGCAGCTTTGGGACAGGGGGCAATCAGCCCCAGCATTTT; d_call: TRBD1; v_call: TRBV7-3; j_call: TRBJ1-5; clone_size: many
cdr3_aa: CAWAGVNIGELFF; cdr3_nt: TGTGCCTGGGCAGGGGTAAACATCGGGGAGCTGTTTTTT; d_call: NA; v_call: TRBV30; j_call: TRBJ2-2; clone_size: many
cdr3_aa: CASSLSTGELFF; cdr3_nt: TGTGCCAGCAGCTTGAGCACCGGGGAGCTGTTTTTT; d_call: NA; v_call: TRBV7-9; j_call: TRBJ2-2; clone_size: many
cdr3_aa: CASSFGTGGTYGYTF; cdr3_nt: TGTGCCAGCAGCTTTGGTACAGGGGGAACCTATGGCTACACCTTC; d_call: TRBD1; v_call: TRBV5-5; j_call: TRBJ1-2; clone_size: NA
cdr3_aa: CASSRTPSTGTGAQQETQYF; cdr3_nt: TGTGCCAGCTCACGAACACCTTCAACCGGGACAGGGGCCCAGCAAGAGACCCAGTACTTC; d_call: TRBD1; v_call: TRBV18; j_call: TRBJ2-5; clone_size: NA
cdr3_aa: CASSEARQNYGYTF; cdr3_nt: TGTGCCAGCAGTGAAGCGAGACAGAACTATGGCTACACCTTC; d_call: NA; v_call: TRBV2; j_call: TRBJ1-2; clone_size: NA
cdr3_aa: CASSLVGGSGANVLTF; cdr3_nt: TGTGCCAGCAGCTTAGTAGGGGGATCTGGGGCCAACGTCCTGACTTTC; d_call: NA; v_call: TRBV7-2; j_call: TRBJ2-6; clone_size: many
cdr3_aa: CASSFAGRIYGYTF; cdr3_nt: TGTGCCAGCAGCTTCGCGGGACGGATCTATGGCTACACCTTC; d_call: NA; v_call: TRBV7-2; j_call: TRBJ1-2; clone_size: NA
cdr3_aa: CASSLGQSDTQYF; cdr3_nt: TGCGCCAGCAGCTTGGGACAGTCAGATACGCAGTATTTT; d_call: NA; v_call: TRBV5-1; j_call: TRBJ2-3; clone_size: many
cdr3_aa: CASSSGDRKKETQYF; cdr3_nt: TGTGCCAGCAGCTCAGGTGACAGAAAGAAAGAGACCCAGTACTTC; d_call: NA; v_call: TRBV7-9; j_call: TRBJ2-5; clone_size: many
cdr3_aa: CASITTGNTEAFF; cdr3_nt: TGTGCCAGCATTACAACAGGGAACACTGAAGCTTTCTTT; d_call: NA; v_call: TRBV2; j_call: TRBJ1-1; clone_size: many
cdr3_aa: CASSVRQTPSLEYGYTF; cdr3_nt: TGTGCCAGCAGTGTTCGACAGACTCCGAGTTTAGAGTATGGCTACACCTTC; d_call: NA; v_call: TRBV2; j_call: TRBJ1-2; clone_size: many
cdr3_aa: CASKREGRTDTQYF; cdr3_nt: TGTGCCAGCAAGCGGGAGGGCCGCACAGATACGCAGTATTTT; d_call: TRBD2; v_call: TRBV6-6; j_call: TRBJ2-3; clone_size: NA
cdr3_aa: CASSPTDRGGNEQFF; cdr3_nt: TGTGCCAGTAGTCCGACCGACAGGGGAGGAAATGAGCAGTTCTTC; d_call: TRBD1; v_call: TRBV19; j_call: TRBJ2-1; clone_size: many
cdr3_aa: CASSYKGLNTGELFF; cdr3_nt: TGTGCCAGCAGTTACAAGGGACTGAACACCGGGGAGCTGTTTTTT; d_call: NA; v_call: TRBV6-5; j_call: TRBJ2-2; clone_size: many
cdr3_aa: CASSDQGAGYGYTF; cdr3_nt: TGTGCCAGCAGTGACCAGGGGGCCGGCTATGGCTACACCTTC; d_call: TRBD1; v_call: TRBV2; j_call: TRBJ1-2; clone_size: many
cdr3_aa: CASRRTPGLAATDTQYF; cdr3_nt: TGTGCCAGCAGACGCACCCCGGGACTAGCGGCCACAGATACGCAGTATTTT; d_call: TRBD2; v_call: TRBV11-2; j_call: TRBJ2-3; clone_size: few
cdr3_aa: CASSPAAGLAGVETQYF; cdr3_nt: TGTGCTAGCAGCCCAGCGGCGGGACTAGCGGGAGTTGAGACCCAGTACTTC; d_call: TRBD2; v_call: TRBV7-7; j_call: TRBJ2-5; clone_size: many
cdr3_aa: CAISDPPIFDEQYF; cdr3_nt: TGTGCCATCAGTGACCCGCCTATCTTTGACGAGCAGTACTTC; d_call: NA; v_call: TRBV10-3; j_call: TRBJ2-7; clone_size: many